These T cell receptor beta chains were read from a single sample in a study of T-cell reconstitution after alpha-beta-depleted transplantation in children. One entry per CDR3 protein, called by TCRdb with MiXCR from the PCR reads. The sample contains 300,000 or so distinct CDR3 sequences, approximately 9.6% of which appear only once. This specimen was PBMCs from the stem cell graft donor, taken from the stem cell graft. The origin of the receptors is a human donor who donated a stem cell graft to a child with SCID. Both conserved end residues are part of each CDR3.

TRBJ1-1 TRBV18 CASSPRQTNTEAFF
TRBJ1-1 TRBV12-3/TRBV12-4 CASTPNRGITEAFF
TRBJ2-3 TRBV5-6 CASSLGGGSFTDTQYF
TRBJ2-7 TRBV2 CASSPTGDEQYF
TRBJ2-5 TRBV12-3/TRBV12-4 CASRQNTRQEQETQYF
TRBJ2-1 TRBV5-1 CASSLAGVQFF
TRBJ2-7 TRBV20-1 CSAQGLAGASSYEQYF
TRBJ2-5 TRBV20-1 CSASRGLAGGHF
TRBJ1-4 TRBV5-6 CASSQKQGAREKLFF
TRBJ2-6 TRBV25-1 CASSEGEGANVLTF
TRBJ2-2 TRBV7-8 CASSLDSNTGELFF
TRBJ2-7 TRBV5-5 CASSLGGAETSYEQYF
TRBJ1-2 TRBV27 CAVQGPNYGYTF
TRBJ1-2 TRBV20-1 CSARDQAGHGYTF
TRBJ2-1 TRBV12-3/TRBV12-4 CASSDAGTEQFF
TRBJ2-1 TRBV6-5 CASSYSIGSSYNEQFF
TRBJ2-3 TRBV9 CASSVNPGSTDTQYF
TRBJ1-5 TRBV4-1 CASSQDRVGQPQHF
TRBJ2-3 TRBV10-2 CASSGSTPLAPGSTDTQYF
TRBJ1-5 TRBV5-1 CASSGGTGDNQPQHF
TRBJ2-2 TRBV27 CASSPIAGVNTGELFF
TRBJ2-1 TRBV2 CARGLDGNEQFF
TRBJ1-1 TRBV12-3/TRBV12-4 CASSRSRGLAEAFF
TRBJ2-5 TRBV7-3 CASSSNGISGETQYF
TRBJ2-7 TRBV20-1 CSARGSLAYEQYF
TRBJ2-7 TRBV18 CASSPDTYEQYF
TRBJ1-1 TRBV5-1 CASSLDKPMNTEAFF
TRBJ2-1 TRBV7-8 CASSLAIRGEQFF
TRBJ2-7 TRBV7-8 CASSVLGTAYEQYF
TRBJ2-4 TRBV20-1 CSARDQMSGIQYF
TRBJ1-6 TRBV2 CASRYSETNSPLHF
TRBJ2-7 TRBV29-1 CSVRQGDYEQYF
TRBJ1-5 TRBV5-1 CASSLLGRNWEPQHF
TRBJ1-4 TRBV10-2 CASSESGQGYEKLFF
TRBJ2-3 TRBV18 CASSPPGLYRTDTQYF
TRBJ2-7 TRBV5-6 CASSLIQGPWDEQYF
TRBJ1-1 TRBV12-3/TRBV12-4 CASSLGGPVAFF
TRBJ1-1 TRBV28 CASRAPGQPEAFF
TRBJ1-2 TRBV5-1 CASAGTGGRNYGYTF
TRBJ1-2 TRBV7-9 CASSFNREDYTF
TRBJ1-2 TRBV7-9 CAGRNDREQNYGYTF
TRBJ1-6 TRBV12-3/TRBV12-4 CASSPGAGVSSPLHF
TRBJ1-1 TRBV5-1 CASSRRELRGEAFF
TRBJ2-5 TRBV7-9 CASSSGTSGGQTQYF
TRBJ2-3 TRBV5-1 CASKVRANTDTQYF
TRBJ2-2 TRBV15 CATSRDPTGNTGELFF
TRBJ1-1 TRBV6-1 CASSDSSRGRGTEAFF
TRBJ2-7 TRBV2 CASSLGPYVEQYF
TRBJ1-1 TRBV7-9 CASSLVSGKTEAFF
TRBJ2-1 TRBV20-1 CSARGLAGGTPNNEQFF
TRBJ2-7 TRBV12-3/TRBV12-4 CASSLGTGLNEQYF
TRBJ2-5 TRBV5-1 CASSLGWTEETQYF
TRBJ2-7 TRBV7-8 CASSSLTSGDYEQYF
TRBJ2-1 TRBV5-1 CASSKVSGGDSSYNEQFF
TRBJ1-1 TRBV7-3 CASSALPGQGGTEAFF